The 11 T cell receptor beta chains below were found in one sample sequenced in a study of blood T cell repertoires in COVID-19. The method was immunoSEQ multiplex PCR; TCRdb's version includes in-frame clones alone and lacks a portion of them. The table includes some 70,000 clones, 85% to 90% detected once. The sequenced sample was PBMCs or T cells enriched from blood (not recorded which). Source of these receptors: a woman in her 40s who had recovered from COVID-19.

V gene TRBV3-1 (or the pseudogene TRBV3-2) combines with J gene TRBJ1-1; 7 bases agree with TRBD1. Trimming cost V 1 base and J 12 bases; bases outside gene matches: 11. CDR1 LGHDT and CDR2 YNNKEL come from the germline V gene (reference sequence). The CDR3 runs to 14 residues. This CDR3 reads CASSQGIDRAKTFF. The DNA for the CDR3 is TGTGCCAGCAGCCAAGGGATAGACAGGGCGAAAACTTTCTTT.

The sample holds one count of this clone. The chain recombines TRBV14 with TRBJ1-2, with 8 bases lining up with TRBD1. CDR3 length: 17 residues. Per the germline V gene, CDR1 is SGHDN and CDR2 is FVKESK. CDR3 DNA sequence: TGTGCGCCTGCCTCCTATACAGGGGGTAGGTTTAACTATGGCTACACCTTC. Translating gives CAPASYTGGRFNYGYTF.

The V and J genes are TRBV5-1 and TRBJ1-1; D is possibly TRBD1 (5 bases). Germline V gives CDR1 SGHRS, CDR2 YFSETQ. This CDR3 spans 14 amino acids. Trimming pared 3 bases from V and 6 bases from J, leaving 15 bases between. The CDR3 DNA reads TGCGCCAGCAGCTCCCTGGGGGGAAGCGCTGAAGCTTTCTTT. This translates into CASSSLGGSAEAFF.

This sequence joins TRBV5-5 and TRBJ1-2; 9 nucleotides line up with TRBD1. Per germline, CDR1 SGHKS and CDR2 YYEKEE (reference sequence). The CDR3 loop spans 16 amino acids. Trimming took 5 bases from V and 4 from J; bases not matched to a gene: 12. CDR3 bases: TGTGCCAGCAGACGGACAGGGGCCGTAGAGCTCTATGGCTACACCTTC. Translating gives CASRRTGAVELYGYTF.

The rearrangement links TRBV27 to TRBJ1-2, with 10 bases fitting TRBD1. This CDR3 has 14 residues. The germline V gene encodes CDR1 MNHEY and CDR2 SMNVEV (reference sequence). The J segment lost 5 bases and the V segment lost 6 bases, leaving 6 bases of the junction unmatched. The DNA of the CDR3 is TGTGCCAGCAGCCTGACAGGGGGCGGGTATGGCTACACCTTC. Residues: CASSLTGGGYGYTF.

The V call is TRBV6-5, the J call TRBJ2-7, with no clear D. Germline CDR1 MNHEY, CDR2 SVGAGI. The CDR3 runs 10 residues. V dropped 8 bases and J dropped 4 bases, with 6 bases sitting between them. The CDR3 region has the DNA TGTGCCAGCGGCCTTTACGAGCAGTACTTC. Amino acid sequence: CASGLYEQYF.

This clone came up once. The CDR3 spells CASSLDRGLEGYTF. CDR3 bases: TGTGCCAGCTCACTCGACAGGGGGCTGGAGGGCTACACCTTC. This chain links TRBV18 with TRBJ1-2; 10 bases map to TRBD1. CDR1 KGHSH and CDR2 LQKENI come from the germline V gene. This CDR3 is 14 amino acids long. Trimming took 4 bases from V and 8 from J; bases not matched to a gene: 7. The full variable domain, with the rest looked up from reference TRBV18 and TRBJ1-2, is NAGVMQNPRHLVRRRGQEARLRCSPMKGHSHVYWYRQLPEEGLKFMVYLQKENIIDESGMPKERFSAEFPKEGPSILRIQQVVRGDSAAYFCASSLDRGLEGYTFGSGTRLTVV.

This clone has a handful of counts. The chain uses TRBV9 and TRBJ2-3, with D possibly TRBD2 on 6 matching bases. The CDR3 sequence is 16 residues long. V gave up 0 bases and J gave up 2 bases, with 13 bases separating them. CDR1 and CDR2 (germline): SGDLS, YYNGEE. In DNA form, the CDR3 reads TGTGCCAGCAGCGTAGGTGATAGCGGATACACAGATACGCAGTATTTT. Its translation is CASSVGDSGYTDTQYF.

V and J are TRBV6-4 and TRBJ1-2; 8 bases match TRBD1. In germline, CDR1 is MRHNA, CDR2 SNTAGT. V dropped 4 bases and J dropped 8; count of bases not matched to a gene: 6. The CDR3 covers 13 residues. This CDR3 reads CASSAPGGLGYTF. The DNA of the CDR3 is TGTGCCAGCAGTGCCCCAGGGGGCCTCGGCTACACCTTC.

V and J are TRBV4-2 and TRBJ2-7; weak D call: TRBD2 (5 bases). The ends were cut back, 1 base at V and 2 bases at J, with 9 bases in the middle. Per the germline V gene, CDR1 is LGHNA and CDR2 is YNFKEQ. The CDR3 has 14 amino acids. The CDR3 here is CASSQVGRTYEQYF. The CDR3 bases are TGTGCCAGCAGCCAAGTAGGGAGAACCTACGAGCAGTACTTC.

This chain links TRBV20-1 with TRBJ2-3; D gene ambiguous. The V end was cut by 3 bases, the J end by 8 bases, with 15 bases between. CDR3 length: 13 residues. The germline V gene has CDR1 DFQATT and CDR2 SNEGSKA (reference sequence). The CDR3 loop reads CSASLRVSGTQYF. DNA of the CDR3: TGCAGTGCTAGTCTTCGGGTTTCGGGTACGCAGTATTTT.